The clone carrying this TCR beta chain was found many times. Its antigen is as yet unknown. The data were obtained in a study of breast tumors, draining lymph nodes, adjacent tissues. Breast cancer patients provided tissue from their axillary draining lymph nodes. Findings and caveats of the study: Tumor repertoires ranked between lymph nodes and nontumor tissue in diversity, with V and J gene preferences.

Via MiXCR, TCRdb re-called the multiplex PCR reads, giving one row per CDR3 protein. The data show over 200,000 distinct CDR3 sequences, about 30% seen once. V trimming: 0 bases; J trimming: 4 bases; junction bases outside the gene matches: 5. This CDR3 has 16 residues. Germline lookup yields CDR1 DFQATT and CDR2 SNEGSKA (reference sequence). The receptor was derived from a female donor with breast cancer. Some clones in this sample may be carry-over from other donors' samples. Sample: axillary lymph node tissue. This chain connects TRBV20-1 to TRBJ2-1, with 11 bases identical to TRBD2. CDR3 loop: CSARDPGTSGYNEQFF. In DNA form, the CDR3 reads TGCAGTGCTAGAGATCCAGGGACTAGCGGTTACAATGAGCAGTTCTTC.